This T cell receptor beta chain was documented in a study of blood T cell repertoires in COVID-19. Study overall: Some COVID-19 samples were acute and others convalescent; all came from the United States, Italy and Spain. In each case, the material was cDNA or gDNA derived from T cells, B-cell-depleted T cells, or PBMCs.

In the study's own analysis: Quantification of nucleated cells was approximated via reference gene primer amplification. Data came from immunoSEQ multiplex PCR; TCRdb stores just in-frame clones and leaves some out. Clonal size and the V and J genes are those of that table, whereas D and trimming came from the DNA. The sample carries about 88,000 clones, 70% to 90% recorded once. V trimming: 3 bases; J trimming: 6 bases; junction bases outside the gene matches: 7. Germline CDR1 and CDR2: MDHEN and SYDVKM. The CDR3 has 15 amino acids. The specimen sequenced was peripheral blood. The chain recombines TRBV28 with TRBJ1-2; TRBD1 matches 10 bases. This receptor was obtained from a woman between 70 and 85 years old with acute or convalescent COVID-19. CDR3 nucleotides: TGTGCCAGCAGTTTTTCGTCGGGGACAGGGGATGGCTACACCTTC. Residues: CASSFSSGTGDGYTF.